Below, 19 T cell receptor beta chains from the same sample are listed, as sequenced in a study of cytomegalovirus exposure and HLA in healthy donors. PCR used 60 Vbeta primers and 13 Jbeta primers. Assay: immunoSEQ multiplex PCR; the TCRdb copy retains only in-frame clones and omits some. The profile shows 140,000 to 150,000 clones, 70% to 80% of them singletons. Sequenced material: PBMCs. These receptors all stem from a woman in her sixties in good health and CMV-seropositive.

V usage is TRBV2 and J usage is TRBJ2-7; 11 nucleotides match TRBD2. The V and J ends lost 6 bases and 7 bases, in that order; junction bases with no gene match: 14. The CDR3 is 16 amino acids. The germline gives CDR1 SNHLY, CDR2 FYNNEI. The CDR3 region is CASSPGLAGGLREQYF. DNA of the CDR3: TGTGCCAGCAGCCCCGGACTAGCGGGCGGACTAAGGGAGCAGTACTTC. Variable domain in full (rest from reference TRBV2 and TRBJ2-7): EPEVTQTPSHQVTQMGQEVILRCVPISNHLYFYWYRQILGQKVEFLVSFYNNEISEKSEIFDDQFSVERPDGSNFTLKIRSTKLEDSAMYFCASSPGLAGGLREQYFGPGTRLTVT.

The V call is TRBV4-1, the J call TRBJ1-2; 7 nucleotides agree with TRBD1. V was pared by 2 bases and J by 0 bases, with 3 bases of the junction left unmatched. This CDR3 comprises 15 residues. Germline-derived CDR1 and CDR2 are MGHRA and YSYEKL. Written as DNA, the CDR3 is TGCGCCAGCAGCCAAACAGGGGCTCCTAACTATGGCTACACCTTC. This encodes CASSQTGAPNYGYTF.

The chain uses TRBV5-1 and TRBJ2-5; D is undetermined. Germline V gives CDR1 SGHRS, CDR2 YFSETQ. The CDR3 loop spans 15 amino acids. V lost 4 bases to trimming and J lost 9 bases, with 22 bases between them. CDR3 in amino acids: CASSMSGGPQEAQYF. Here the CDR3 DNA reads TGCGCCAGCAGCATGTCTGGCGGCCCGCAAGAAGCCCAGTACTTC.

This chain uses TRBV5-1 with TRBJ2-3, with 9 bases matching TRBD2. This CDR3 contains 17 residues. Germline loops: CDR1 SGHRS, CDR2 YFSETQ. V shed 0 bases, J shed 6 bases, and the junction held 11 bases outside the gene matches. CDR3 sequence reads: CASSLALAGGPGDTQYF. The CDR3 DNA is TGCGCCAGCAGCTTGGCCTTGGCGGGAGGGCCGGGGGATACGCAGTATTTT.

The V gene is TRBV30, the J gene TRBJ1-3; D is possibly TRBD1 (6 bases). This CDR3 region has 12 residues. Germline V gene data show CDR1 as GTSNPN and CDR2 as SVGIG (reference sequence). Trimming took off 2 bases at V and 7 bases at J, with 9 bases between the two ends. Written as DNA, the CDR3 is TGTGCCTGGAGTTCAGGGGCGAACACCATATATTTT. Protein product: CAWSSGANTIYF.

The chain carries TRBV6-1 and TRBJ1-4, with D unresolved. Per germline, CDR1 MNHNS and CDR2 SASEGT. Trimming cost V 5 bases and J 8 bases, with 9 bases left between them. The CDR3 sequence is 12 residues long. The CDR3 region has the DNA TGTGCCAGCAGTACGCCCCTAGAAAAACTGTTTTTT. The encoded protein is CASSTPLEKLFF.

Comment on this clone: Other DNA sequences in the same sample also yield this CDR3. The chain links TRBV18 to TRBJ1-2; D not certain. Germline values: CDR1 KGHSH, CDR2 LQKENI. CDR3 length: 13 residues. V lost 0 bases and J lost 5, with 7 bases in between. The DNA of the CDR3 is TGTGCCAGCTCACCACCGGGAGGGTATGGCTACACCTTC. This gives the protein CASSPPGGYGYTF.

Only one count was recorded for this clone. This chain links TRBV9 with TRBJ2-2, with D tentatively TRBD2 (6 bases). Looked up from germline, CDR1 is SGDLS and CDR2 is YYNGEE. There are 14 residues in the CDR3. V dropped 0 bases and J dropped 5 bases, with 8 bases sitting between them. CDR3 amino acids: CASSVVGSTGELFF. DNA of the CDR3: TGTGCCAGCAGCGTAGTCGGGAGTACCGGGGAGCTGTTTTTT.

The gene calls are TRBV10-3 and TRBJ2-1, with TRBD2 identical over 11 bases. The CDR3 totals 15 residues. J gave up 8 bases and V 2 bases, and 5 bases lay outside the gene matches. Germline V gene data show CDR1 as ENHRY and CDR2 as SYGVKD. The DNA of the CDR3 is TGTGCCATCAGTGAGCCTAGCGGGAGGAACGATGAGCAGTTCTTC. Translation: CAISEPSGRNDEQFF.

This clone was seen only a few times. The rearrangement links TRBV25-1 to TRBJ2-1; possible D gene TRBD1, 5 bases. Germline V gives CDR1 MGHDK, CDR2 SYGVNS. The CDR3 spans 15 residues. V lost 4 bases and J lost 2, with 12 bases in between. CDR3 amino acids: CASSGGPGTYNEQFF. The CDR3 bases are TGTGCCAGCAGTGGTGGACCAGGGACCTACAATGAGCAGTTCTTC.

This chain links TRBV15 with TRBJ1-5; the match to TRBD1 covers 9 bases. The length of the CDR3 is 17 residues. The germline CDR1 and CDR2 sequences are LNHNV and YYDKDF (reference sequence). V trimming: 3 bases; J trimming: 1 base; junction bases outside the gene matches: 7. In nucleotides, the CDR3 is TGTGCCACCAGCAGCTTGGGACAGGGAATCAGCAATCAGCCCCAGCATTTT. Translation: CATSSLGQGISNQPQHF.

The CDR3 coding sequence is TGTGCCAGTGCGAGAACGGGACTAGCGGAATTTGTTGCAGATACGCAGTATTTT. This sequence encodes CASARTGLAEFVADTQYF. The rearrangement joins TRBV9 to TRBJ2-3; 11 nucleotides line up with TRBD2. In germline, CDR1 is SGDLS, CDR2 YYNGEE. The CDR3 is 18 residues long. Trimming took 8 bases from V and 4 from J; bases not matched to a gene: 18.

The CDR3: CASRTGQETQYF. The CDR3 nucleotides are TGTGCCAGCCGGACAGGGCAAGAGACCCAGTACTTC. The chain links TRBV6-6 to TRBJ2-5; 8 bases agree with TRBD1. CDR1 is MNHNY, CDR2 SVGAGI, per germline (reference sequence). The CDR3 loop spans 12 amino acids. Germline trimming cut 8 bases from V and 2 bases from J; bases unmatched to any gene: 1.

The chain employs TRBV27 and TRBJ2-7, with D possibly TRBD1 on 5 matching bases. Trimming removed 2 bases from V and 2 bases from J, with 10 bases in between. CDR3 size: 14 residues. Germline V CDR1 and CDR2: MNHEY, SMNVEV (reference sequence). CDR3 amino acids: CASSLNQGTYEQYF. CDR3 in DNA: TGTGCCAGCAGTTTAAACCAGGGTACCTACGAGCAGTACTTC.

J is TRBJ2-7 and V is TRBV6-5; 8 bases match TRBD1. CDR1 is MNHEY and CDR2 is SVGAGI in the germline V gene. Trimming took 2 bases from V and 5 from J; bases not matched to a gene: 5. This CDR3 region has 14 residues. This CDR3 reads CASSYMDRVNEQYF. The CDR3 DNA reads as TGTGCCAGCAGTTACATGGACAGGGTAAACGAGCAGTACTTC.

The chain links TRBV19 to TRBJ2-4; TRBD1 matches at 8 bases. The CDR3 extends over 14 amino acids. The V gene's germline CDR1 is LNHDA and CDR2 SQIVND (reference sequence). V lost 3 bases and J lost 8; bases outside the gene matches: 6. The CDR3 region is CASSIGQGTDIQYF. The CDR3 nucleotides read TGTGCCAGTAGTATCGGACAGGGAACGGACATTCAGTACTTC. The whole variable domain, remainder taken from reference TRBV19 and TRBJ2-4, is DGGITQSPKYLFRKEGQNVTLSCEQNLNHDAMYWYRQDPGQGLRLIYYSQIVNDFQKGDIAEGYSVSREKKESFPLTVTSAQKNPTAFYLCASSIGQGTDIQYFGAGTRLSVL.

The V gene is TRBV30, the J gene TRBJ1-1, with 9 positions matching TRBD1. CDR1 and CDR2 (germline): GTSNPN, SVGIG (reference sequence). J was trimmed by 8 bases and V by 0 bases; bases with no gene match: 10. This CDR3 is built from 15 residues. The CDR3 DNA is TGTGCCTGGAGTGTCCGTCATCCCGGGACAGGGGAAGCTTTCTTT. This codes for CAWSVRHPGTGEAFF.

The V and J genes are TRBV30 and TRBJ1-1, with 8 bases aligning to TRBD1. The V segment lost 2 bases and the J segment 3 bases; nucleotides outside the gene matches: 11. This CDR3 region has 16 residues. Per germline, CDR1 GTSNPN and CDR2 SVGIG (reference sequence). CDR3 protein: CAWSIGQGSSYTEAFF. CDR3 DNA: TGTGCCTGGAGTATAGGACAGGGTTCATCTTACACTGAAGCTTTCTTT.

The CDR3 nucleotides are TGTGCCAGCAGCCGGACAGACTACGAGCAGTACTTC. It codes for CASSRTDYEQYF. V gene TRBV7-9 combines with J gene TRBJ2-7; tentative D call: TRBD1 (6 bases). The CDR3 totals 12 residues. The V end lost 5 bases, the J end lost 3 bases, and 8 bases lay between the germline ends. Germline-derived CDR1 and CDR2 are SEHNR and FQNEAQ (reference sequence).